One and the same sample provided the 28 T cell receptor beta chains below, sequenced in a study of cytomegalovirus exposure and HLA in healthy donors. The PCR made use of 60 Vbeta and 13 Jbeta primers. TCRdb's copy holds only in-frame clones and misses some; the assay was immunoSEQ multiplex PCR. The sample yields fewer than 200,000 clones, approximately 84% seen once. The sequenced material came from PBMCs. The receptors stem from a girl younger than two in good health and CMV-seronegative.

The sample holds one count of this clone. J is TRBJ2-3 and V is TRBV4-1; D may be TRBD1 (6 bases). Trimming stripped 1 base from V and 2 bases from J, with 19 bases between. Per germline, CDR1 MGHRA and CDR2 YSYEKL. This CDR3 has 18 residues. This CDR3 reads CASSQVVAGVLVTDTQYF. CDR3 bases: TGCGCCAGCAGCCAAGTGGTAGCAGGGGTCTTAGTCACAGATACGCAGTATTTT.

This rearrangement joins TRBV29-1 to TRBJ2-1, with a possible D match to TRBD1 (5 bases). The CDR3 has 12 amino acids. The germline V and J ends were trimmed by 4 bases and 7 bases, with 11 bases remaining between them. Germline values: CDR1 SQVTM, CDR2 ANQGSEA. CDR3 nucleotide sequence: TGCAGCGTTGGGCAGGGTGGGAATGAGCAGTTCTTC. Protein product: CSVGQGGNEQFF.

This clone appeared once. This chain connects TRBV5-1 to TRBJ2-3; a weak D match, TRBD1 (6 bases). Germline V lookup: CDR1 SGHRS, CDR2 YFSETQ. The V end was cut by 2 bases, the J end by 0 bases, with 7 bases between. The CDR3 is 14 amino acids. DNA of the CDR3: TGCGCCAGCAGCTTTGACAGGAGCACAGATACGCAGTATTTT. Its protein product is CASSFDRSTDTQYF.

The chain joins TRBV6-5 to TRBJ2-7, with D tentatively TRBD1 (6 bases). V was trimmed by 2 bases and J by 5 bases, leaving 13 bases between them. CDR1 and CDR2 (germline): MNHEY, SVGAGI. This CDR3 region has 14 residues. DNA of the CDR3: TGTGCCAGCAGTTACGGGTCAGGGGACCACGAGCAGTACTTC. It specifies CASSYGSGDHEQYF.

The J gene is TRBJ2-7, the V gene TRBV7-2; D might be TRBD1 (5 bases). This CDR3 is built from 13 residues. In germline, CDR1 is SGHTA, CDR2 FQGNSA. V lost 2 bases and J lost 12, with 17 bases in between. The CDR3 sequence: CASSLIIGARPYF. The CDR3 DNA sequence: TGTGCCAGCAGCTTAATAATAGGGGCTCGGCCGTACTTC.

V gene TRBV6-6 combines with J gene TRBJ2-7; TRBD2 is a possible D gene (6 bases). CDR1 is MNHNY, CDR2 SVGAGI, per germline (reference sequence). The ends were cut back, 8 bases at V and 5 bases at J, with 13 bases in the middle. This CDR3 has 12 residues. The CDR3, as DNA: TGTGCCAGCTCGCGAGGAGGGGACGAGCAGTACTTC. Amino acids: CASSRGGDEQYF.

The chain employs TRBV30 and TRBJ2-7; unclear D gene. The CDR3 has 11 residues. The V gene lost 0 bases and the J gene lost 6 bases, with 6 bases spanning the gap. Germline V gene data show CDR1 as GTSNPN and CDR2 as SVGIG (reference sequence). The CDR3 nucleotides are TGTGCCTGGAGTGTTTCACTCGAGCAGTACTTC. Its translation: CAWSVSLEQYF. Full variable domain (rest looked up from reference TRBV30 and TRBJ2-7): SQTIHQWPATLVQPVGSPLSLECTVEGTSNPNLYWYRQAAGRGLQLLFYSVGIGQISSEVPQNLSASRPQDRQFILSSKKLLLSDSGFYLCAWSVSLEQYFGPGTRLTVT.

The CDR3 bases are TGCGCCAGCAGCCCACGGACAGGGGTGATGATGGCTGGCTACACCTTC. Translated, it gives CASSPRTGVMMAGYTF. V is TRBV5-1 and J is TRBJ1-2; 9 nucleotides agree with TRBD1. Germline assignment: CDR1 SGHRS and CDR2 YFSETQ. The CDR3 has 16 residues. V shed 4 bases and J 7 bases; nucleotides not matched to a gene: 14.

The chain links TRBV19 to TRBJ2-5, with 7 bases identical to TRBD1. CDR1 is LNHDA and CDR2 is SQIVND in the germline V gene (reference sequence). CDR3 length: 15 amino acids. The V gene end was trimmed by 4 bases and the J gene end by 1 base; junction bases not matched to a gene: 6. CDR3 coding DNA: TGTGCCAGTAGTACCCCCGGGGACAGCCAAGAGACCCAGTACTTC. Translating it yields CASSTPGDSQETQYF.

The chain carries TRBV29-1 and TRBJ1-2; D might be TRBD1 (6 bases). The CDR3 length is 12 residues. Between the trimmed V and J ends, which lost 4 bases and 4 bases, there was a span of 10 bases. CDR1 and CDR2 from the germline V gene are SQVTM and ANQGSEA. CDR3 nucleotide sequence: TGCAGCGTTGGGGACACTCCCTATGGCTACACCTTC. As protein: CSVGDTPYGYTF.

The CDR3 here is CASRVDRARSYEQYF. CDR3 DNA: TGTGCCAGCAGGGTGGACAGGGCTAGATCCTACGAGCAGTACTTC. The V and J genes are TRBV2 and TRBJ2-7; 8 bases line up with TRBD1. Trimming cost V 6 bases and J 1 base; bases outside gene matches: 8. The CDR3 spans 15 residues. Germline CDR1 reads SNHLY; CDR2 reads FYNNEI.

This rearrangement joins TRBV21-1 to TRBJ2-5; the table names TRBD2, a call not compared with the DNA. TRBV21-1 is reported as a pseudogene. This CDR3 comprises 15 residues. The CDR3 sequence is CASSNRYRWEETQYF. For the CDR3, the DNA is TGTGCCAGCAGCAATAGGTACCGGTGGGAGGAGACCCAGTACTTC.

V gene TRBV27 combines with J gene TRBJ2-7; D is perhaps TRBD1 (6 bases). CDR1 is MNHEY, CDR2 SMNVEV, per germline (reference sequence). Trimming stripped 5 bases from V and 0 bases from J, with 14 bases between. CDR3 length equals 15 residues. Here the CDR3 reads CASSPRTAYSYEQYF. Written as DNA, the CDR3 is TGTGCCAGCAGTCCCAGGACAGCTTACTCCTACGAGCAGTACTTC.

The CDR3 protein is CASSKYGGGPIGELFF. In DNA form, the CDR3 reads TGTGCCAGTAGTAAATACGGGGGAGGGCCTATCGGGGAGCTGTTTTTT. The chain employs TRBV19 and TRBJ2-2; 7 bases fit TRBD2. CDR1 is LNHDA, CDR2 SQIVND, per germline (reference sequence). The CDR3 is 16 residues long. The J segment lost 7 bases and the V segment lost 4 bases, leaving 12 bases of the junction unmatched.

This sequence joins TRBV7-2 and TRBJ2-1; TRBD2 agrees at 12 bases. The CDR3 consists of 17 residues. With 2 bases clipped from V and 5 bases from J, the junction kept 7 bases outside the gene matches. Germline-derived CDR1 and CDR2 are SGHTA and FQGNSA. The CDR3 coding sequence is TGTGCCAGCAGCTTAAGTTCTAGCGGGAGGGGACACAATGAGCAGTTCTTC. Its translation: CASSLSSSGRGHNEQFF.

The chain couples TRBV5-1 to TRBJ2-3; 7 bases are shared with TRBD2. The CDR3 extends over 14 amino acids. The ends lost 4 bases at V and 3 bases at J; junction bases unmatched: 5. In germline, CDR1 is SGHRS, CDR2 YFSETQ. CDR3 nucleotide sequence: TGCGCCAGCAGCCTGAGCGGGATTACAGATACGCAGTATTTT. Translation gives CASSLSGITDTQYF.

The V and J genes are TRBV2 and TRBJ1-1, with D uncertain. This CDR3 is 14 amino acids long. V lost 3 bases to trimming and J lost 5 bases, with 13 bases between them. From germline, CDR1 is SNHLY and CDR2 FYNNEI. The CDR3 sequence: CASSDRGLGTEAFF. As DNA, the CDR3 is TGTGCCAGCAGTGATCGGGGTCTGGGTACTGAAGCTTTCTTT. Full variable domain (rest looked up from reference TRBV2 and TRBJ1-1): EPEVTQTPSHQVTQMGQEVILRCVPISNHLYFYWYRQILGQKVEFLVSFYNNEISEKSEIFDDQFSVERPDGSNFTLKIRSTKLEDSAMYFCASSDRGLGTEAFFGQGTRLTVV.

The V and J genes are TRBV6-1 and TRBJ2-1, with a weak D call TRBD2 (5 bases). This CDR3 is built from 15 residues. V was shortened by 2 bases and J by 6 bases, with 14 bases between the two germline ends. CDR1 is MNHNS and CDR2 is SASEGT in the germline V gene. The DNA of the CDR3 is TGTGCCAGCAGTGAATTTCGGCTAGCCCCCAATGAGCAGTTCTTC. Protein product: CASSEFRLAPNEQFF.

The chain employs TRBV7-9 and TRBJ2-5; D might be TRBD2 (6 bases). Germline-derived CDR1 and CDR2 are SEHNR and FQNEAQ (reference sequence). V lost 4 bases and J lost 1, with 16 bases in between. The CDR3 consists of 16 residues. DNA of the CDR3: TGTGCCAGCAGCTCACGACTAGAGGGGCCCCAAGAGACCCAGTACTTC. Translating it yields CASSSRLEGPQETQYF.

The chain carries TRBV2 and TRBJ2-1; D might be TRBD2 (7 bases). The CDR3 loop spans 16 amino acids. The V end lost 7 bases, the J end lost 0 bases, and 16 bases lay between the germline ends. Germline loops: CDR1 SNHLY, CDR2 FYNNEI. In nucleotides, the CDR3 is TGTGCCAGCACCGAGGGGGGGGTAGCCTCCTACAATGAGCAGTTCTTC. Its translation: CASTEGGVASYNEQFF.

The rearrangement links TRBV29-1 to TRBJ2-7; TRBD1 matches at 8 bases. CDR1 is SQVTM, CDR2 ANQGSEA, per germline. V was clipped by 6 bases and J by 0 bases; unmatched bases: 16. The CDR3 consists of 17 residues. This CDR3 reads CSVQNPPGTGVSYEQYF. Here the CDR3 DNA reads TGCAGCGTCCAAAACCCACCCGGGACAGGAGTCTCCTACGAGCAGTACTTC.

The chain has TRBV7-2 and TRBJ2-1; 7 positions match TRBD2. Germline CDR1 reads SGHTA; CDR2 reads FQGNSA. There are 13 residues in the CDR3. V shed 4 bases and J 12 bases; nucleotides not matched to a gene: 9. The CDR3 reads CASSSRLARGQFF. CDR3 coding DNA: TGTGCCAGCAGCTCACGACTAGCTAGAGGGCAGTTCTTC.

The rearrangement uses TRBV7-9 and TRBJ2-7; TRBD1 is a possible D gene (5 bases). The V gene's germline CDR1 is SEHNR and CDR2 FQNEAQ (reference sequence). The CDR3 runs to 15 residues. V lost 1 base and J 0 bases, leaving 10 bases between the germline ends. This chain's CDR3 is CASSLDRPASYEQYF. In DNA form, the CDR3 reads TGTGCCAGCAGCTTAGACAGGCCTGCCTCCTACGAGCAGTACTTC.

The rearrangement uses TRBV27 and TRBJ2-1, with 8 bases matching TRBD1. The junction had 25 bases not matched to a gene; V was cut back by 4 bases and J by 2 bases. The CDR3 length is 22 residues. Germline CDR1 and CDR2: MNHEY and SMNVEV (reference sequence). CDR3 in DNA: TGTGCCAGCAGTTCAGATACCAGGGGGCTGATTCTTCCCCACAACACCTACAATGAGCAGTTCTTC. It translates to CASSSDTRGLILPHNTYNEQFF.

The gene calls are TRBV19 and TRBJ1-1; possible D gene TRBD1, 5 bases. The CDR3 covers 14 residues. Per the germline V gene, CDR1 is LNHDA and CDR2 is SQIVND (reference sequence). V was pared by 8 bases and J by 3 bases, with 16 bases between. The CDR3 region has the DNA TGTGCCAGTGGACAACTGGGAAGGGACACTGAAGCTTTCTTT. It specifies CASGQLGRDTEAFF.

This clone was seen once. CDR3 nucleotides: TGTGCCAGCAGCTCCCAAGCGGAGAACTCCTACAATGAGCAGTTCTTC. It yields the protein CASSSQAENSYNEQFF. This sequence joins TRBV11-1 and TRBJ2-1; D perhaps matches TRBD2 (5 bases). There are 16 residues in the CDR3. Germline assignment: CDR1 SGHAT and CDR2 FQDESV (reference sequence). Trimming removed 4 bases from V and 0 bases from J, with 13 bases in between.

V is TRBV2 and J is TRBJ1-5; D may be TRBD1 (5 bases). Per the germline V gene, CDR1 is SNHLY and CDR2 is FYNNEI. Trimming stripped 6 bases from V and 3 bases from J, with 15 bases between. This CDR3 region has 15 residues. This CDR3 is CASSVRGRDNQPQHF. As DNA, the CDR3 is TGTGCCAGCAGCGTCCGAGGCAGGGACAATCAGCCCCAGCATTTT. Drawing the rest from reference TRBV2 and TRBJ1-5, the complete variable domain is EPEVTQTPSHQVTQMGQEVILRCVPISNHLYFYWYRQILGQKVEFLVSFYNNEISEKSEIFDDQFSVERPDGSNFTLKIRSTKLEDSAMYFCASSVRGRDNQPQHFGDGTRLSIL.

CDR3 sequence reads: CASMSISGNTIYF. Written as DNA, the CDR3 is TGTGCCAGCATGTCCATCTCTGGAAACACCATATATTTT. The chain carries TRBV6-6 and TRBJ1-3; D is ambiguous. CDR3 size: 13 residues. V was trimmed by 7 bases and J by 0 bases, leaving 7 bases between them. Germline loops: CDR1 MNHNY, CDR2 SVGAGI (reference sequence).